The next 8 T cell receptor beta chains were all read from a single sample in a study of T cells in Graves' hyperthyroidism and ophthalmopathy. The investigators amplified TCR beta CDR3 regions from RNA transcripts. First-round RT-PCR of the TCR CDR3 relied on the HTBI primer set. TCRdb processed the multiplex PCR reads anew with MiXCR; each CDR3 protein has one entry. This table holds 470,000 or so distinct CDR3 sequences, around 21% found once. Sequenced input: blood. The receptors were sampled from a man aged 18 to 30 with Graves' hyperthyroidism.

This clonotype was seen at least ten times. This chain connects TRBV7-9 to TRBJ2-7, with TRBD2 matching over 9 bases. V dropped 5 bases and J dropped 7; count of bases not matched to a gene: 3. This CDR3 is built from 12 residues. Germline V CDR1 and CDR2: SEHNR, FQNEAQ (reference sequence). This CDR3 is CASSRGGGEQYF. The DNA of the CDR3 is TGTGCCAGCAGCCGCGGGGGGGGTGAGCAGTACTTC.

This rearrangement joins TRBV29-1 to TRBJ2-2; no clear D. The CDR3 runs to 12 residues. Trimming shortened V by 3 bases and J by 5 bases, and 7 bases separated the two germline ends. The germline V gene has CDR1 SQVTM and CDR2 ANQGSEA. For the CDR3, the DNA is TGCAGCGTTGAGACTCAAACCGGGGAGCTGTTTTTT. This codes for CSVETQTGELFF.

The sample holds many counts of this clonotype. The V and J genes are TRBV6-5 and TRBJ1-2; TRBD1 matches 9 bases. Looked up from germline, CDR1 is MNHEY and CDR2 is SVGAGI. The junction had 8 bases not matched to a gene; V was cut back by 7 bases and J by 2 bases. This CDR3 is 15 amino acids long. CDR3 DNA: TGTGCCAGCATACCGGGACAGGGATGGAACTATGGCTACACCTTC. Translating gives CASIPGQGWNYGYTF.

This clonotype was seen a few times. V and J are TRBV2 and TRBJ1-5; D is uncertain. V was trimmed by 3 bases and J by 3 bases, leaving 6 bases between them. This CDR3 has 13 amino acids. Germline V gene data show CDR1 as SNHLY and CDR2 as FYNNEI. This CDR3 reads CASSESINQPQHF. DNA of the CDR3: TGTGCCAGCAGTGAGTCTATCAATCAGCCCCAGCATTTT.

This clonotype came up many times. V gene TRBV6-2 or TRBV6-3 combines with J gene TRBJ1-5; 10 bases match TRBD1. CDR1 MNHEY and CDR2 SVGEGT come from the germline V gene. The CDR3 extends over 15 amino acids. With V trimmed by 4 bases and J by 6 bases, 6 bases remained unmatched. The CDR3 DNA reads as TGTGCCAGCAGTTCAGAGACAGGGGGCAGTCAGCCCCAGCATTTT. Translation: CASSSETGGSQPQHF.

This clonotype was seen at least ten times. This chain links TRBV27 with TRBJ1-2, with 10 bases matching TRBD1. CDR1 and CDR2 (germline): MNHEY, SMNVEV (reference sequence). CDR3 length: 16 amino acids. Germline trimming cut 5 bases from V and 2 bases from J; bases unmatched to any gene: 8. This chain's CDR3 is CASSHTTGGANYGYTF. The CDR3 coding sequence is TGTGCCAGCAGTCACACGACAGGGGGCGCGAACTATGGCTACACCTTC.

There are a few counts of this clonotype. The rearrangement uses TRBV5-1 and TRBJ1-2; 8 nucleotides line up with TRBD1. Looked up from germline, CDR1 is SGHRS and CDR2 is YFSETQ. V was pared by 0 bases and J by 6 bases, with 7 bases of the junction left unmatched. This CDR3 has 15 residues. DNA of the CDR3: TGCGCCAGCAGCTTGGAGGCAGGGGGCGCAAATGGCTACACCTTC. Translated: CASSLEAGGANGYTF.

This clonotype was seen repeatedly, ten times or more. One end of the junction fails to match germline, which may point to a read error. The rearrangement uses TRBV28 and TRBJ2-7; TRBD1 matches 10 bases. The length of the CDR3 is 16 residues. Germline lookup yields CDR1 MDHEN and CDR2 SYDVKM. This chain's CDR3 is CASSFSGTGVRYGQYF. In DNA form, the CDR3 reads TGTGCCAGCAGTTTTTCAGGGACAGGGGTTCGGTACGGGCAGTACTTC.